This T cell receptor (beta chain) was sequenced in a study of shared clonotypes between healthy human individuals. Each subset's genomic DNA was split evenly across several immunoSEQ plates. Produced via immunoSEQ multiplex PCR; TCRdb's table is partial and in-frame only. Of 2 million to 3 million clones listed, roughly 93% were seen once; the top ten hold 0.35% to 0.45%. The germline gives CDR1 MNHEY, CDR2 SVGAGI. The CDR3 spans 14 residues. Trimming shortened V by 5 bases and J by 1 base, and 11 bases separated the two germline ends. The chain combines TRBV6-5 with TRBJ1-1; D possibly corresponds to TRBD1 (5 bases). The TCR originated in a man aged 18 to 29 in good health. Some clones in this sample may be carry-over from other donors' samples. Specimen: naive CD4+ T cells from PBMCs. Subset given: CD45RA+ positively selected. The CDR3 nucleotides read TGTGCCAGCAGTCCCCTCGGACAGAACACTGAAGCTTTCTTT. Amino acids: CASSPLGQNTEAFF.